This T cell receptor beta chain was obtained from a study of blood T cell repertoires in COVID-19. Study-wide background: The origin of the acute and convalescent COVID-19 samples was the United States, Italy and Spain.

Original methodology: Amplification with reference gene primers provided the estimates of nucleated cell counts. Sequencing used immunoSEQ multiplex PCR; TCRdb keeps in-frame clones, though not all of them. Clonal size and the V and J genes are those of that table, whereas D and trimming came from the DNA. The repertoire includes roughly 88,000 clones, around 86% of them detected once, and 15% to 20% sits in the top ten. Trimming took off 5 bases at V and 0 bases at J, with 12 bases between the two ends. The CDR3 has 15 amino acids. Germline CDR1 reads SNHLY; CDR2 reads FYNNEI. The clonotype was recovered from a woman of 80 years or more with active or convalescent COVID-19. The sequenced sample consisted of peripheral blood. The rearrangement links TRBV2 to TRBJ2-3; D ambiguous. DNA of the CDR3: TGTGCCAGCAGTCAACTTAGTGTCAGCACAGATACGCAGTATTTT. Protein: CASSQLSVSTDTQYF.